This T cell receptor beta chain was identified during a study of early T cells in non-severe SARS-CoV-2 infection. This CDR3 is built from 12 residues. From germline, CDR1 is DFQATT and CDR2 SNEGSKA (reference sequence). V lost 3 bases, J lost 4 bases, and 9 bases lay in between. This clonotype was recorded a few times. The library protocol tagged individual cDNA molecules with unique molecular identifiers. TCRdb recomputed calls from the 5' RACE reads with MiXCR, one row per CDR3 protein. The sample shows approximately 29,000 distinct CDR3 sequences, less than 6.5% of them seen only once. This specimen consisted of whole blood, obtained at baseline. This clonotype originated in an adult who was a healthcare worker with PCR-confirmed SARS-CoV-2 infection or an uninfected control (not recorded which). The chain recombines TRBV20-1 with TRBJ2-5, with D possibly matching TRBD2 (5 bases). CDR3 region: CSASLAGETQYF. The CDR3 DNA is TGCAGTGCTAGCCTAGCTGGAGAGACCCAGTACTTC.